This T cell receptor beta chain was captured by sequencing in a study of cytomegalovirus exposure and HLA in healthy donors. CDR3 size: 16 residues. Trimming took 3 bases from V and 2 from J; bases not matched to a gene: 5. Germline-derived CDR1 and CDR2 are MGHRA and YSYEKL. Primers: 60 Vbeta forward and 13 Jbeta reverse. Sequencing was performed with immunoSEQ multiplex PCR; in TCRdb, only in-frame clones are kept and a portion is missing. The sample lists about 130,000 clones; around 71% were seen once. The receptor comes from a woman aged 55-70 years in good health and CMV-seropositive. The sequenced sample was PBMCs. The rearrangement links TRBV4-1 to TRBJ1-5; the match to TRBD1 covers 9 bases. Written as DNA, the CDR3 is TGCGCCAGCAGCCAGGCCCGACAGGGGGGCAATCAGCCCCAGCATTTT. Translating it yields CASSQARQGGNQPQHF.